What follows is one T cell receptor (beta chain) and its context. The data stem from a study of blood T cell repertoires in COVID-19. The protocol was immunoSEQ multiplex PCR, while the TCRdb copy is restricted to in-frame clones and leaves out a portion. The data show roughly 120,000 clones, more than 90% seen once. The CDR3 totals 15 residues. J gave up 3 bases and V 0 bases, and 5 bases lay outside the gene matches. Germline V gene sequence: CDR1 MNHEY, CDR2 SVGAGI. The chain joins TRBV6-5 to TRBJ2-7; TRBD1 matches 7 bases. Sample: peripheral blood. This TCR came from a man aged 45-60 years with active COVID-19. The DNA for the CDR3 is TGTGCCAGCAGTTACTCCTCGGACAGGTTCTACGAGCAGTACTTC. Protein product: CASSYSSDRFYEQYF.